This T cell receptor beta chain comes out of a study of shared clonotypes between healthy human individuals. This clone was observed once. Method: immunoSEQ multiplex PCR; TCRdb's copy keeps in-frame clones and lacks some. This table holds about 230,000 clones, over 60% found once. V trimming: 0 bases; J trimming: 1 base; junction bases outside the gene matches: 15. Germline V gene data show CDR1 as SGHKS and CDR2 as YYEKEE (reference sequence). This CDR3 has 19 amino acids. This sequence joins TRBV5-5 and TRBJ2-5; 7 nucleotides line up with TRBD1. Sequenced input: memory CD4+ T cells sorted from blood. Subset here: CD45RA-negative fraction. The source of this sequence is a man aged 25 to 45 in good health. The CDR3 nucleotides read TGTGCCAGCAGCTTGGTCGCCCGAGCGACCGGGACAGTCCAAGAGACCCAGTACTTC. This codes for CASSLVARATGTVQETQYF.